This T cell receptor beta chain was recovered during a study of cytomegalovirus exposure and HLA in healthy donors. Study results and caveats: As a later analysis showed, several of the most significant clusters appeared to be linked to common viral pathogens.

Turning to this clone: The antigen remains undetermined.

Amplification used 60 Vbeta primers and 13 Jbeta primers. Sequencing used immunoSEQ multiplex PCR; TCRdb keeps in-frame clones, though not all of them. Altogether 65,000 to 80,000 clones are present, around 77% being singletons, with the ten largest covering about 22%. The TCR originated in a woman in her thirties or forties in good health and CMV-seropositive. Material for sequencing was PBMCs.

The CDR3 DNA reads TGTGCCAGCAGATCGGGAGGAAGAGGCTCCTACAATGAGCAGTTCTTC. Protein: CASRSGGRGSYNEQFF. The chain employs TRBV7-2 and TRBJ2-1; TRBD2 aligns across 7 bases. V lost 6 bases to trimming and J lost 0 bases; unmatched junction nucleotides: 8. Germline CDR1 reads SGHTA; CDR2 reads FQGNSA. The length of the CDR3 is 16 residues.